The present TCR beta chain was sequenced within a study of blood T cell repertoires in COVID-19. CDR1 is SNHLY and CDR2 is FYNNEI in the germline V gene. The CDR3 runs 11 residues. Trimming took 3 bases from V and 15 from J, leaving 12 bases between them. Using immunoSEQ multiplex PCR, the repertoire was profiled, and TCRdb retains in-frame clones only, with some absent. This table holds around 71,000 clones, around 83% found once. The V and J genes are TRBV2 and TRBJ2-1; no reliable D call. The sample comprised peripheral blood. The clonotype was recovered from a man aged 65-85 years with acute or convalescent COVID-19. CDR3 in DNA: TGTGCCAGCAGTGAGACACAAATCGGGTTCTTC. It yields the protein CASSETQIGFF.